Sequencing of this TCR beta chain was carried out in a study of blood T cell repertoires in COVID-19. About the study: Whether acute or convalescent, the COVID-19 samples came from the United States, Italy and Spain. PBMCs, B-cell-depleted T cells, or T cells were the source of the cDNA or gDNA that made up the material.

Germline lookup yields CDR1 MDHEN and CDR2 SYDVKM. V was pared by 6 bases and J by 0 bases, with 3 bases of the junction left unmatched. The CDR3 has 14 amino acids. Original processing notes: Amplified reference gene primers provided the basis for estimating nucleated cell counts. The data were produced by immunoSEQ multiplex PCR, yet TCRdb's version contains in-frame clones alone and is incomplete. V and J calls and clone size come straight from that table; D and trimming were deduced from the DNA. Here the sample spans about 400,000 clones, around 87% being singletons. The sequencing sample was made of PBMCs or T cells enriched from blood (not recorded which). This clonotype was obtained from a man aged 35 to 55 in a cohort exposed to, infected with or recovered from COVID-19 (not recorded which). The chain employs TRBV28 and TRBJ2-7; 9 nucleotides agree with TRBD2. CDR3 sequence reads: CASSISGSSYEQYF. The CDR3 nucleotides read TGTGCCAGCAGCATTAGCGGGAGCTCCTACGAGCAGTACTTC.